Listed below are T cell receptor beta chains from one sample, sequenced in a study of blood T cells in healthy people across ages. From the 5' RACE reads, TCRdb called clonotypes with MiXCR, one entry per CDR3 protein. The table has about 780,000 distinct CDR3 sequences, about 42% seen once; the top ten hold 15% to 20%. Sequenced sample: blood. These receptors were taken from a man at least 80 years old in good health. Each CDR3 is given with its conserved first and last residue. The order of the fields is D gene, clone size, J gene, V gene, CDR3 DNA, CDR3 protein. A D gene is named only where the DNA matches it firmly. Rows may omit the clone size; those that give it use once, few, many or a size class.

>TRBD1|.|TRBJ2-2|TRBV29-1
TGCAGCGTTGAAAAACAAGGGACAGGCACCGGGGAGCTGTTTTTT
CSVEKQGTGTGELFF
>.|.|TRBJ2-7|TRBV27
TGTGCCAGGAGGCGCGAGGAACGGGGCGAGCAGTACTTC
CARRREERGEQYF
>.|.|TRBJ2-1|TRBV6-2/TRBV6-3
TGTGCCAGCAGTAATAGACTAGGGAGCTCCTACAATGAGCAGTTCTTC
CASSNRLGSSYNEQFF
>.|.|TRBJ1-4|TRBV10-3
TGTGCCATCAGTGAGTCGCCTAGTGAAAAACTGTTTTTT
CAISESPSEKLFF
>TRBD2|few|TRBJ2-4|TRBV3-1
TGTGCCAGCAGTCGCGGGGGGCCCGGAAACATTCAGTACTTC
CASSRGGPGNIQYF
>TRBD2|.|TRBJ2-7|TRBV2
TGTGCCAGCAAACTAGCGGGAGGCTCCTACGAGCAGTACTTC
CASKLAGGSYEQYF
>TRBD1|.|TRBJ2-7|TRBV28
TGTGCCAGCCTGTCCGGGACAGGGGTTCCCTACGAGCAGTACTTC
CASLSGTGVPYEQYF
>.|.|TRBJ2-1|TRBV18
TGTGCCAGCTCACCACCGGGACACCAGGGCAATGAGCAGTTCTTC
CASSPPGHQGNEQFF
>.|.|TRBJ2-5|TRBV4-2
TGTGCCAGCAGCCAAGGGGAGAGGAGCTCCTACAATGAGCAGTACTTC
CASSQGERSSYNEQYF
>TRBD2|.|TRBJ2-1|TRBV5-6
TGTGCCAGCAGCCGAGCAAGCGGGAGGCCGTCCAATGAGCAGTTCTTC
CASSRASGRPSNEQFF
>.|many|TRBJ2-7|TRBV5-1
TGCGCCAGCAGCTTGACGGGTAATTGGGGCTCCTACGAGCAGTACTTC
CASSLTGNWGSYEQYF
>TRBD1|few|TRBJ1-1|TRBV9
TGTGCCAGCAGCGTAGGAGGGAATACAGGGGGCGCGGATACTGAAGCTTTCTTT
CASSVGGNTGGADTEAFF
>.|.|TRBJ2-1|TRBV5-6
TGTGCCAGCGGGTCTAGGCTAAGATACAATGAGCAGTTCTTC
CASGSRLRYNEQFF
>TRBD2|.|TRBJ2-1|TRBV20-1
TGCAGTGCCCGACTAGCGGGGGCCGACGGGCAGTTCTTC
CSARLAGADGQFF
>TRBD1|.|TRBJ2-5|TRBV5-1
TGCGCCAGCAGGGAACCTACAGGGGTAGAGACCCAGTACTTC
CASREPTGVETQYF
>.|.|TRBJ2-3|TRBV29-1
TGCAGCGTTCGTGAGGGTGGGGATACGCAGTATTTT
CSVREGGDTQYF
>TRBD2|.|TRBJ2-3|TRBV11-2
TGTGCCAGCAGCCCAGGAGGCGGGAGGGCCTCAGATACGCAGTATTTT
CASSPGGGRASDTQYF
>.|few|TRBJ1-4|TRBV4-2
TGTGCCAGCAGCCAAGGAGGAATTGGCGGCGCACTGTTTTTT
CASSQGGIGGALFF
>.|.|TRBJ1-2|TRBV5-6
TGTGCCAGCAGCCTTTCCCCGGGACAACCCCATGAGGGCTACACCTTC
CASSLSPGQPHEGYTF
>.|.|TRBJ1-5|TRBV5-1
TGCGCCGGCAGCTTAAACGGGGGCTCCAATCAGCCCCAGCATTTT
CAGSLNGGSNQPQHF
>TRBD2|few|TRBJ2-1|TRBV10-2
TGCGCCAGCAGTGAGTCGATGAGGCTAGCGGGAGGGACGCAGTTCTTC
CASSESMRLAGGTQFF
>.|many|TRBJ1-1|TRBV29-1
TGCAGCGTTCTAGCAGGGCTGGACACTGAAGCTTTCTTT
CSVLAGLDTEAFF
>.|once|TRBJ1-5|TRBV24-1
TGTGCCACCAGTCAAGGCCAGGGGTCCCAGCATTTT
CATSQGQGSQHF
>TRBD1|few|TRBJ1-4|TRBV6-1
TGTGCCAGCAGGGGCACAGGGGGCGGTGATGAAAAACTGTTTTTT
CASRGTGGGDEKLFF
>TRBD2|few|TRBJ2-7|TRBV6-2/TRBV6-3
TGTGCCACACGGGTTGGTAGCGGGACTTCCGAGCAGTACTTC
CATRVGSGTSEQYF
>.|few|TRBJ2-3|TRBV7-3
TGTGCCAGCAGCCCCCACAACGGGGCTGGCACAGATACGCAGTATTTT
CASSPHNGAGTDTQYF
>.|few|TRBJ2-1|TRBV20-1
TGCAGTGCTAGAGAGGACGGCTGGAGGACGAGTTACAATGAGCAGTTCTTC
CSAREDGWRTSYNEQFF
>.|.|TRBJ2-5|TRBV5-1
TGCGCCAGCAGCTCGACGGACAGGAGGGGATTAGAGACCCAGTACTTC
CASSSTDRRGLETQYF
>TRBD1|many|TRBJ1-2|TRBV12-3/TRBV12-4
TGTGCCAGCAGTCCTAGGACAGGGGGAGGCTATGGCTACACCTTC
CASSPRTGGGYGYTF
>TRBD2|.|TRBJ2-7|TRBV5-1
TGCGCCAGCAGCTCGGGACTAGGAAACTACGAGCAGTACTTC
CASSSGLGNYEQYF
>TRBD1|many|TRBJ1-2|TRBV4-1
TGCGCCAGCAGCCAATCTTCGGGACAGGGGGACGGCTACACCTTC
CASSQSSGQGDGYTF
>.|.|TRBJ2-7|TRBV5-1
TGCGCCAGCAGCTTGGGGGGGAGTCCCGACGAGCAGTACTTC
CASSLGGSPDEQYF
>.|.|TRBJ2-1|TRBV6-2/TRBV6-3
TGTGCCAGCAGTTTACAGGGATACTACAATGAGCAGTTCTTC
CASSLQGYYNEQFF
>.|.|TRBJ2-3|TRBV9
TGTGCCAGCAGCGTAGAACGGGCAGATACGCAGTATTTT
CASSVERADTQYF
>.|.|TRBJ2-3|TRBV7-2
TGTGCCAGCAGCTCAAACCCCCCGGCTGGCACAGATACGCAGTATTTT
CASSSNPPAGTDTQYF
>TRBD2|.|TRBJ2-1|TRBV20-1
TGCAGTGCTATGGGACTAGCGGGCCACAATGAGCAGTTCTTC
CSAMGLAGHNEQFF
>.|.|TRBJ1-1|TRBV10-2
TGCGCCAGCAGTGAGTCGGGGGGCAGCACTGAAGCTTTCTTT
CASSESGGSTEAFF
>TRBD2|few|TRBJ2-1|TRBV28
TGTGCCAGCGGCCTAGCGGGAGGAGCCTACAATGAGCAGTTCTTC
CASGLAGGAYNEQFF
>.|once|TRBJ2-1|TRBV11-1
TGTGCCAGCAGCTTAAACCGGGACGGATGCAATGAGCAGTTCTTC
CASSLNRDGCNEQFF
>.|.|TRBJ2-2|TRBV10-3
TGTGCCACTCGAAGGGACGGGCAGGGGAACACCGGGGAGCTGTTTTTT
CATRRDGQGNTGELFF
>.|few|TRBJ2-5|TRBV25-1
TGTGCCAGCAGTGCTGTCAGCCGGTACCAAGAGACCCAGTACTTC
CASSAVSRYQETQYF
>.|.|TRBJ1-3|TRBV24-1
TGTGCCAGAGAGGGTGGATCTGGAAACACCATATATTTT
CAREGGSGNTIYF
>.|.|TRBJ2-7|TRBV11-2
TGTGCCAGCAGCTTAGTAGTGGGCCAATACGAGCAGTACTTC
CASSLVVGQYEQYF
>.|.|TRBJ2-3|TRBV7-2
TGTGCCAGCAGCGAGGGGGGGAGTACGCAGTATTTT
CASSEGGSTQYF
>.|.|TRBJ2-7|TRBV6-1
TGTGCCAGCAGGGTGTCTATCTACGAGCAGTACTTC
CASRVSIYEQYF
>.|.|TRBJ2-1|TRBV20-1
TGCAGTGCTCTGCCGGTGGACTTTCTGTTACACTACAATGAGCAGTTCTTC
CSALPVDFLLHYNEQFF
>.|.|TRBJ2-3|TRBV5-1
TGCGCCAGCAGCTTGGGAGGGGGTTTGGGCGCAGATACGCAGTATTTT
CASSLGGGLGADTQYF
>TRBD2|.|TRBJ2-1|TRBV9
TGTGCCAGCAGCGTAGGGAGCGGGAGCACCTACAATGAGCAGTTCTTC
CASSVGSGSTYNEQFF